This T cell receptor (beta chain) was documented in a study of T-cell reconstitution after alpha-beta-depleted transplantation in children. The CDR3 sequence is 16 residues long. Germline V gives CDR1 MNHEY, CDR2 SMNVEV (reference sequence). V shed 3 bases and J 4 bases; nucleotides not matched to a gene: 7. Preparation of the TCRbeta library involved a method that used unique molecular identifiers. One entry per CDR3 protein, called by TCRdb with MiXCR from the PCR reads. Found here are 640,000 or so distinct CDR3 sequences, approximately 17% of them singletons; the top ten hold about 1.1%. This clonotype has a count of ten or more.

The TCR was taken from a human donor who donated a stem cell graft to a child with acute myeloid leukemia. The chain couples TRBV27 to TRBJ2-3, with TRBD2 matching over 10 bases. The sample here was PBMCs from the stem cell graft donor, taken from the stem cell graft. The CDR3 DNA is TGTGCCAGCAGTTTCGACTCTAGCGGGGGTTCAGATACGCAGTATTTT. As protein: CASSFDSSGGSDTQYF.